The sequence of this T cell receptor (beta chain) was determined in a study of regulatory T cells in long-lasting Graves disease. Looked up from germline, CDR1 is SGHTA and CDR2 is FQGNSA. The CDR3 runs to 14 residues. With 3 bases removed from V and 4 bases from J, the gap between germline ends came to 10 bases. Construction of TCR beta libraries relied on iRepertoire HTBI primers and on Arm-PCR targeting CDR3 regions. MiXCR was run by TCRdb on the multiplex PCR reads, yielding one entry per CDR3 protein. Among 500,000 or so distinct CDR3 sequences listed, around 15% were seen once. Time point here: newly diagnosed GD, antithyroid drugs for less than 3 months. The TCR library used RNA extracted from PBMCs. Graves' disease diagnoses followed American Thyroid Association guidelines. This clonotype was observed at least ten times. This sample was also put to use in a study of T cells in Graves' hyperthyroidism and ophthalmopathy.

This TCR was sampled from a woman aged 35-65 years with Graves disease. The chain is built from TRBV7-2 and TRBJ2-4; a possible D gene is TRBD2 (6 bases). This sample comprised peripheral blood mononuclear cells (PBMCs), obtained at new diagnosis, from a patient treated with antithyroid drugs. CDR3 DNA sequence: TGTGCCAGCAGCTTTCGCGGGGCGAAAAACATTCAGTACTTC. Translating it yields CASSFRGAKNIQYF.